This TCR beta chain appears in the sequencing data of a study of T cells after posttransplantation cyclophosphamide. The CDR3 extends over 15 amino acids. CDR1 is GTSNPN and CDR2 is SVGIG in the germline V gene (reference sequence). Peripheral blood was collected from the related graft donor on the marrow donation day. Overall study findings and caveats: Later post-transplant blood repertoires were often dominated by donor CD8+ memory clones. Recipient CMV seropositivity and CMV reactivation strongly tracked TRB clonality.

This clone was seen ten or more times. Its antigen remains unknown. Germline and junction disagree at one end, which may indicate a read error. The assay was immunoSEQ multiplex PCR, and TCRdb's table has in-frame clones only and misses some. The sample contains tens of thousands of clones, none of them singletons. The TCR sequence derives from a man aged 45 to 65 in good health, CMV-negative, and a related stem cell transplant donor. The rearrangement links TRBV30 to TRBJ2-3, with TRBD2 identical over 9 bases. Sequencing was carried out using PBMCs. CDR3 protein: CGAKRLADYTDTQYF. CDR3 DNA sequence: TGCGGTGCGAAACGACTAGCGGATTACACAGATACGCAGTATTTT.